This is a list of T cell receptor beta chains from one sample in a study of blood T cell repertoires in COVID-19. Only in-frame clones appear in the TCRdb table, and some are missing; sequencing was by immunoSEQ multiplex PCR. The sample yields about 120,000 clones, roughly 88% seen once. Sequenced input: peripheral blood. Receptors originate from a man aged 45-65 years with acute or convalescent COVID-19. CDR3s include the opening cysteine and the closing phenylalanine or tryptophan. A D gene is named only where the DNA matches it firmly. A clone size is listed for some rows: how often the clone was seen (once, few, many), or a class if it is expanded.

V: TRBV4-1; size: -; J: TRBJ2-3; D: TRBD2; CDR3: CASSQRFRSGSGVWEDTQYF; DNA: TGCGCCAGCAGCCAAAGATTTCGGAGCGGGAGTGGGGTATGGGAAGATACGCAGTATTTT
V: TRBV30; size: -; J: TRBJ1-3; D: TRBD1; CDR3: CAWDRVSGNTIYF; DNA: TGTGCCTGGGACAGGGTCTCTGGAAACACCATATATTTT
V: TRBV7-9; size: once; J: TRBJ2-4; D: TRBD1; CDR3: CASSPHTGGANIQYF; DNA: TGTGCCAGCAGCCCGCACACAGGGGGCGCGAACATTCAGTACTTC
V: TRBV5-4; size: -; J: TRBJ1-2; D: -; CDR3: CASSAGLTDYYGYTF; DNA: TGTGCCAGCAGCGCCGGCCTGACAGACTACTATGGCTACACCTTC
V: TRBV5-1; size: -; J: TRBJ1-2; D: TRBD1; CDR3: CASSPWTGYDGYTF; DNA: TGCGCCAGCAGCCCCTGGACAGGGTATGATGGCTACACCTTC
V: TRBV10-3; size: -; J: TRBJ1-1; D: TRBD1; CDR3: CAINSQGANTEAFF; DNA: TGTGCCATCAATTCCCAGGGGGCGAACACTGAAGCTTTCTTT
V: TRBV14; size: once; J: TRBJ1-2; D: -; CDR3: CASSPRGAGGGYTF; DNA: TGTGCCAGCAGTCCCCGCGGGGCGGGAGGAGGCTACACCTTC
V: TRBV5-1; size: -; J: TRBJ2-3; D: TRBD1; CDR3: CASSLRGTGGIRDTQYF; DNA: TGCGCCAGCAGCTTGCGCGGGACAGGGGGAATTAGGGATACGCAGTATTTT
V: TRBV14; size: -; J: TRBJ2-1; D: TRBD1; CDR3: CASSQDWTGEQFF; DNA: TGTGCCAGCAGCCAAGATTGGACAGGGGAGCAGTTCTTC
V: TRBV3-1/TRBV3-2; size: -; J: TRBJ1-5; D: -; CDR3: CASSQRDGQPQHF; DNA: TGTGCCAGCAGCCAGCGGGATGGACAGCCCCAGCATTTT
V: TRBV11-2; size: once; J: TRBJ1-4; D: TRBD1; CDR3: CASSLGQGANEKLFF; DNA: TGTGCCAGCAGCTTGGGTCAGGGGGCAAATGAAAAACTGTTTTTT
V: TRBV7-3; size: -; J: TRBJ1-1; D: TRBD1; CDR3: CASSSGTGDTEAFF; DNA: TGTGCCAGCAGCTCAGGAACAGGGGACACTGAAGCTTTCTTT
V: TRBV5-4; size: -; J: TRBJ2-5; D: TRBD2; CDR3: CASSNGLAAFQETQYF; DNA: TGTGCCAGCAGCAACGGACTAGCGGCTTTTCAAGAGACCCAGTACTTC
V: TRBV5-1; size: -; J: TRBJ1-2; D: TRBD1; CDR3: CASSLSQGASNYGYTF; DNA: TGCGCCAGCAGCTTGTCACAGGGGGCATCTAACTATGGCTACACCTTC
V: TRBV3-1/TRBV3-2; size: -; J: TRBJ1-1; D: -; CDR3: CASSQRGSNTEAFF; DNA: TGTGCCAGCAGCCAGCGGGGTTCGAACACTGAAGCTTTCTTT
V: TRBV6-4; size: -; J: TRBJ1-5; D: -; CDR3: CASSDSKQGGNSNQPQHF; DNA: TGTGCCAGCAGTGACTCGAAACAGGGCGGTAATAGCAATCAGCCCCAGCATTTT
V: TRBV16; size: once; J: TRBJ1-2; D: TRBD1; CDR3: CASSPGTEYGYTF; DNA: TGTGCCAGCAGCCCCGGGACAGAATATGGCTACACCTTC
V: TRBV28; size: -; J: TRBJ1-2; D: TRBD1; CDR3: CASHRGGLNYGYTF; DNA: TGTGCCAGCCACAGGGGGGGCTTGAACTATGGCTACACCTTC
V: TRBV5-6; size: -; J: TRBJ1-2; D: -; CDR3: CASSLGQTMNYGYTF; DNA: TGTGCCAGCAGCTTGGGACAGACCATGAACTATGGCTACACCTTC
V: TRBV7-9; size: -; J: TRBJ2-1; D: TRBD1; CDR3: CASEEFRQGLFF; DNA: TGTGCCAGCGAAGAGTTTAGACAGGGGCTGTTCTTC
V: TRBV7-2; size: -; J: TRBJ1-2; D: TRBD1; CDR3: CASSLRTGGYYGYTF; DNA: TGTGCCAGCAGCCTTAGGACAGGGGGGTACTATGGCTACACCTTC
V: TRBV5-1; size: -; J: TRBJ1-1; D: TRBD1; CDR3: CASSFTGARGTEAFF; DNA: TGCGCCAGCAGCTTTACAGGGGCCCGGGGCACTGAAGCTTTCTTT
V: TRBV10-3; size: -; J: TRBJ2-7; D: TRBD1; CDR3: CAISNRGDEQYF; DNA: TGTGCCATCAGCAACAGGGGCGACGAGCAGTACTTC
V: TRBV6-5; size: -; J: TRBJ1-6; D: -; CDR3: CASSYGRGTGGWPLHF; DNA: TGTGCCAGCAGTTACGGTCGGGGGACCGGGGGATGGCCCCTCCACTTT
V: TRBV2; size: -; J: TRBJ1-4; D: TRBD1; CDR3: CASSEVRGRGEKLFF; DNA: TGTGCCAGCAGTGAGGTCAGGGGGCGCGGGGAAAAACTGTTTTTT
V: TRBV7-3; size: -; J: TRBJ1-1; D: -; CDR3: CASSLGPTIGGTEAFF; DNA: TGTGCCAGCAGCTTGGGCCCAACTATAGGGGGCACTGAAGCTTTCTTT
V: TRBV11-2; size: -; J: TRBJ2-3; D: TRBD2; CDR3: CASSFGRGGRSTDTQYF; DNA: TGTGCCAGCAGTTTTGGGAGAGGCGGGAGGAGCACAGATACGCAGTATTTT
V: TRBV7-2; size: -; J: TRBJ2-6; D: -; CDR3: CASSSRGVGANVLTF; DNA: TGTGCCAGCAGCAGCAGGGGGGTTGGGGCCAACGTCCTGACTTTC
V: TRBV11-2; size: -; J: TRBJ2-5; D: TRBD1; CDR3: CASSLSGQPQETQYF; DNA: TGTGCCAGCAGCTTATCGGGACAGCCCCAAGAGACCCAGTACTTC
V: TRBV9; size: -; J: TRBJ1-3; D: TRBD1; CDR3: CASSARGDSVSGNTIYF; DNA: TGTGCCAGCAGCGCCCGCGGGGACAGCGTGTCTGGAAACACCATATATTTT
V: TRBV4-1; size: -; J: TRBJ1-2; D: -; CDR3: CASSHRVKANGYTF; DNA: TGCGCCAGCAGCCACAGGGTGAAGGCGAATGGCTACACCTTC
V: TRBV29-1; size: -; J: TRBJ2-7; D: TRBD1; CDR3: CSVGGDRGLYEQYF; DNA: TGCAGCGTTGGGGGGGACAGGGGACTCTACGAGCAGTACTTC
V: TRBV4-2; size: -; J: TRBJ2-1; D: TRBD2; CDR3: CASSQGTSGGRNEQFF; DNA: TGTGCCAGCAGCCAAGGGACTAGCGGGGGGCGCAATGAGCAGTTCTTC
V: TRBV7-6; size: -; J: TRBJ1-5; D: -; CDR3: CASSLGGSTNQPQHF; DNA: TGTGCCAGCAGCCTTGGGGGGTCGACAAATCAGCCCCAGCATTTT
V: TRBV5-1; size: -; J: TRBJ2-2; D: -; CDR3: CASSFQGTGELFF; DNA: TGCGCCAGCAGCTTTCAGGGCACCGGGGAGCTGTTTTTT
V: TRBV11-2; size: -; J: TRBJ1-1; D: -; CDR3: CASADYRNTEAFF; DNA: TGTGCCAGCGCGGATTATCGGAACACTGAAGCTTTCTTT
V: TRBV19; size: -; J: TRBJ1-5; D: -; CDR3: CASSITGVNQPQHF; DNA: TGTGCCAGTAGTATTACAGGTGTCAATCAGCCCCAGCATTTT
V: TRBV14; size: -; J: TRBJ1-6; D: -; CDR3: CASSQDWEGSPLHF; DNA: TGTGCCAGCAGCCAAGATTGGGAGGGTTCACCCCTCCACTTT
V: TRBV18; size: -; J: TRBJ2-7; D: -; CDR3: CASSQDRNEQYF; DNA: TGTGCCAGCTCACAAGACAGGAACGAGCAGTACTTC
V: TRBV9; size: -; J: TRBJ2-6; D: -; CDR3: CASSVEPQGSGANVLTF; DNA: TGTGCCAGCAGCGTAGAACCACAGGGCTCTGGGGCCAACGTCCTGACTTTC
V: TRBV28; size: once; J: TRBJ1-2; D: -; CDR3: CASRTTGYTYGYTF; DNA: TGTGCCAGCAGGACGACAGGTTACACCTATGGCTACACCTTC
V: TRBV6-5; size: few; J: TRBJ1-3; D: -; CDR3: CASSSVSGNTIYF; DNA: TGTGCCAGCAGTTCCGTCTCTGGAAACACCATATATTTT
V: TRBV14; size: -; J: TRBJ2-3; D: TRBD2; CDR3: CASSQEGTSSHTQYF; DNA: TGTGCCAGCAGCCAAGAAGGGACTAGCTCGCATACGCAGTATTTT
V: TRBV5-8; size: -; J: TRBJ1-1; D: -; CDR3: CASSLFRGEVTEAFF; DNA: TGTGCCAGCAGCTTATTCAGGGGCGAAGTCACTGAAGCTTTCTTT
V: TRBV11-3; size: -; J: TRBJ2-2; D: -; CDR3: CASSLGGPELFF; DNA: TGTGCCAGCAGCTTAGGGGGCCCTGAGCTGTTTTTT
V: TRBV3-1/TRBV3-2; size: -; J: TRBJ1-1; D: -; CDR3: CASSRPGEGSTEAFF; DNA: TGTGCCAGCAGCCGGCCAGGGGAAGGAAGCACTGAAGCTTTCTTT
V: TRBV7-9; size: few; J: TRBJ2-3; D: TRBD2; CDR3: CASSLGSGTTDTQYF; DNA: TGTGCCAGCAGCTTAGGGAGCGGGACCACAGATACGCAGTATTTT
V: TRBV9; size: -; J: TRBJ2-5; D: TRBD2; CDR3: CASSASGSPQETQYF; DNA: TGTGCCAGCAGCGCTAGCGGGAGCCCACAAGAGACCCAGTACTTC
V: TRBV19; size: -; J: TRBJ2-4; D: -; CDR3: CASTPGWLAKNIQYF; DNA: TGTGCCAGTACCCCGGGGTGGCTCGCCAAAAACATTCAGTACTTC
V: TRBV19; size: -; J: TRBJ2-7; D: TRBD1; CDR3: CASGTGIGEQYF; DNA: TGTGCCAGTGGGACAGGGATCGGCGAGCAGTACTTC
V: TRBV7-6; size: -; J: TRBJ1-2; D: -; CDR3: CASSSQGGLGYGYTF; DNA: TGTGCCAGCAGCTCACAGGGTGGCCTCGGCTATGGCTACACCTTC
V: TRBV5-1; size: -; J: TRBJ1-1; D: -; CDR3: CASSFGTEAFF; DNA: TGCGCCAGCAGCTTCGGGACTGAAGCTTTCTTT
V: TRBV5-1; size: -; J: TRBJ1-4; D: -; CDR3: CASSFAQAGEKLFF; DNA: TGCGCCAGCAGCTTTGCACAAGCGGGCGAAAAACTGTTTTTT